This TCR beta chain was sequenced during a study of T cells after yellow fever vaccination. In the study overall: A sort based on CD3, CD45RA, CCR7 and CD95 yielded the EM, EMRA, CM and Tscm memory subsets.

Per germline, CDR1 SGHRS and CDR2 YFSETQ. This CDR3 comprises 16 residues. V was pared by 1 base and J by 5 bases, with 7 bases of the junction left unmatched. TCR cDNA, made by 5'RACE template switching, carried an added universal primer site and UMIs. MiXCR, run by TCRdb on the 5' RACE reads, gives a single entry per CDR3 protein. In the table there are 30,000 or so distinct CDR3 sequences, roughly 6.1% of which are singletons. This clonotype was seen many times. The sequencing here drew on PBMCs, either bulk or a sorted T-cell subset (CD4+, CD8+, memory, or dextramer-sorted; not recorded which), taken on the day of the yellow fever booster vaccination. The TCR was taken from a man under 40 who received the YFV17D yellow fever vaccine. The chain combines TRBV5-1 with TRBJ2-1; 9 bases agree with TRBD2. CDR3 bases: TGCGCCAGCAGCTTGTATCCTAGCGGGGAAAACAATGAGCAGTTCTTC. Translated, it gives CASSLYPSGENNEQFF.